This section outlines one T cell receptor (beta chain) sequence together with its context. Study processing details: Nucleated cell number was recorded as an estimate derived from reference gene primer amplification. Method: immunoSEQ multiplex PCR; TCRdb's copy keeps in-frame clones and lacks some. The DNA gave D and trimming, while V, J and clone size come from that table. The sample lists some 58,000 clones, 88% occurring once. With V trimmed by 4 bases and J by 4 bases, 7 bases remained unmatched. This CDR3 region has 14 residues. The germline gives CDR1 SGHNT, CDR2 YYREEE (reference sequence). This entry comes from a study of blood T cell repertoires in COVID-19. Across the study: The study drew acute and convalescent COVID-19 samples from the United States, Italy and Spain. In each case, the material was cDNA or gDNA derived from T cells, B-cell-depleted T cells, or PBMCs.

Sequences were obtained from peripheral blood. The chain is built from TRBV5-4 and TRBJ2-5, with TRBD1 matching 7 bases. The receptor was derived from a human donor in a cohort sampled during active COVID-19. The CDR3 nucleotides read TGTGCCAGCAGCCGACAGGGATCCCCAGAGACCCAGTACTTC. Translating gives CASSRQGSPETQYF.